The T cell receptor (beta chain) described here comes from a study of follicular helper T cells after annual influenza vaccination. The time point is: 2014-2015 season, pre-vaccination. Measured with immunoSEQ multiplex PCR; TCRdb has only the in-frame clones, and not every one. The sample shows several thousand clones, roughly four fifths of them seen only once. CDR1 SNHLY and CDR2 FYNNEI come from the germline V gene. V was trimmed by 6 bases and J by 3 bases, leaving 14 bases between them. This CDR3 region has 14 residues. J is TRBJ1-1 and V is TRBV2, with D perhaps matching TRBD1 (6 bases). The sequence derives from an adult who received the influenza vaccine. Sequences were derived from CXCR5+ CD38- circulating T follicular helper cells from blood, sampled on the day of influenza vaccination. Specified subset: circulating Tfh, non-naive CD4+CXCR5+PD-1+ (ICOS+CD38+ or ICOS-CD38-). The CDR3, as DNA: TGTGCCAGCAGGACGGGAGACAGGCACACTGAAGCTTTCTTT. It translates to CASRTGDRHTEAFF.